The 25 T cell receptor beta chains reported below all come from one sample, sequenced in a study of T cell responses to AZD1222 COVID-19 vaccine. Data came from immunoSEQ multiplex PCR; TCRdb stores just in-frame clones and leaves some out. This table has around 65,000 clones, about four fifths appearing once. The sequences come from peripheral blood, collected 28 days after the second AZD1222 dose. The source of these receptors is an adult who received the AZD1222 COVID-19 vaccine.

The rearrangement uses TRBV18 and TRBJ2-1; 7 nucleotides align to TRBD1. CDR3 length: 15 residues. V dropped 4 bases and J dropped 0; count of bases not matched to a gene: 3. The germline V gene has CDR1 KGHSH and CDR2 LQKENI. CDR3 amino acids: CASSLGQASYNEQFF. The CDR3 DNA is TGTGCCAGCTCACTTGGACAGGCCTCCTACAATGAGCAGTTCTTC.

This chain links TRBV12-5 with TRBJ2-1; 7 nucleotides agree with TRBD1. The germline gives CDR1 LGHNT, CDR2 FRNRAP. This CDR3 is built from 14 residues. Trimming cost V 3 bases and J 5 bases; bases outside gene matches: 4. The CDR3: CASGFGTADNEQFF. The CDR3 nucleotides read TGTGCTAGTGGTTTTGGGACAGCGGACAATGAGCAGTTCTTC.

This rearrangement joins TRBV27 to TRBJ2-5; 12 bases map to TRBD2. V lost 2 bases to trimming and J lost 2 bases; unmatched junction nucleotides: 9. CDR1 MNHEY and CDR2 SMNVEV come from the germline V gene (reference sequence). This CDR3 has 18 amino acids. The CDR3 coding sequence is TGTGCCAGCAGTTTAATCTGGACTAGCGGGACCCGACAAGAGACCCAGTACTTC. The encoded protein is CASSLIWTSGTRQETQYF.

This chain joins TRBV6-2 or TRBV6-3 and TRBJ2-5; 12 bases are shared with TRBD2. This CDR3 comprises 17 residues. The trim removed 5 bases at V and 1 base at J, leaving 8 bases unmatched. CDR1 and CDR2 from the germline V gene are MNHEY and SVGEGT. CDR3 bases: TGTGCCAGCAGTCCCAGACTAGCGGGAGAGATCCAAGAGACCCAGTACTTC. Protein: CASSPRLAGEIQETQYF.

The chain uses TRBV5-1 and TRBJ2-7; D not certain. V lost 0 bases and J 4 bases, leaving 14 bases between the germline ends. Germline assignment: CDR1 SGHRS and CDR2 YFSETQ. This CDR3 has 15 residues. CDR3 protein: CASSLDHGVGYEQYF. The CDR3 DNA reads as TGCGCCAGCAGCTTGGATCATGGAGTCGGGTACGAGCAGTACTTC.

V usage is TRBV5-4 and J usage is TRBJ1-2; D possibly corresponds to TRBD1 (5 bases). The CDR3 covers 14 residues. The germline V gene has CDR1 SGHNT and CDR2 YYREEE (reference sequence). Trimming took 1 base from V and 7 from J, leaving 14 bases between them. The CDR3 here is CASSLRGRELGYTF. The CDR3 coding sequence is TGTGCCAGCAGCTTGAGGGGCCGGGAACTTGGCTACACCTTC.

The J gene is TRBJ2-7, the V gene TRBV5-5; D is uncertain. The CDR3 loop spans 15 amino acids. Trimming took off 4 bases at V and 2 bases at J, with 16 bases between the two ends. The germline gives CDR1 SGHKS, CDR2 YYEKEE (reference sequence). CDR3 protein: CASSHLIQPPYEQYF. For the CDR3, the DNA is TGTGCCAGCAGCCATTTGATACAGCCCCCCTACGAGCAGTACTTC. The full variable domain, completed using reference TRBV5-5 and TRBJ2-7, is DAGVTQSPTHLIKTRGQQVTLRCSPISGHKSVSWYQQVLGQGPQFIFQYYEKEERGRGNFPDRFSARQFPNYSSELNVNALLLGDSALYLCASSHLIQPPYEQYFGPGTRLTVT.

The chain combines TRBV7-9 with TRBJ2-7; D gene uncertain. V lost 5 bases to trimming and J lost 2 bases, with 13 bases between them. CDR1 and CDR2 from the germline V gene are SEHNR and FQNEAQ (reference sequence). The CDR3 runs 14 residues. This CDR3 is CASSLRGLTYEQYF. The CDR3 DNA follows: TGTGCCAGCAGCCTAAGAGGTTTGACCTACGAGCAGTACTTC.

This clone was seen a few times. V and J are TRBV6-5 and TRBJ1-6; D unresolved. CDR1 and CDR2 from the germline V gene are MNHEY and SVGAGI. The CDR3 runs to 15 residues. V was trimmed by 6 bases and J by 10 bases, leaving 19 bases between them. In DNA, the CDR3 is TGTGCCAGCAGAGGGATGAAGGAGACGTGGTCACCCCTCCACTTT. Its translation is CASRGMKETWSPLHF.

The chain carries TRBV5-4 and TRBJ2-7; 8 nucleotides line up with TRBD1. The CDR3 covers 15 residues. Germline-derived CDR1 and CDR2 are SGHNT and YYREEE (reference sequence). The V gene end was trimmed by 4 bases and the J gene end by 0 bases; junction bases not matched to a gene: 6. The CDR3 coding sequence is TGTGCCAGCAGCCCTGACAGGGGCGACTCCTACGAGCAGTACTTC. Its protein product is CASSPDRGDSYEQYF.

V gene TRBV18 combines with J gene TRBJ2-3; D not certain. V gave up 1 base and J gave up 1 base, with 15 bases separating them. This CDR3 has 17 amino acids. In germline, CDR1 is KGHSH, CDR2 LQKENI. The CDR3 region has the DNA TGTGCCAGCTCACCACTGCCGAGTGGGGTTGGCACAGATACGCAGTATTTT. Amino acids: CASSPLPSGVGTDTQYF.

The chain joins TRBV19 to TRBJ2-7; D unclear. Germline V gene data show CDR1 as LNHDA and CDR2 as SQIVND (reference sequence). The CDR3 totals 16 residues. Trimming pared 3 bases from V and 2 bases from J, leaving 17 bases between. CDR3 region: CASSILIGRPPYEQYF. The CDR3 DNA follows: TGTGCCAGTAGTATTTTAATAGGTCGTCCCCCCTACGAGCAGTACTTC. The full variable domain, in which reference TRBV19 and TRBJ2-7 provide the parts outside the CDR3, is DGGITQSPKYLFRKEGQNVTLSCEQNLNHDAMYWYRQDPGQGLRLIYYSQIVNDFQKGDIAEGYSVSREKKESFPLTVTSAQKNPTAFYLCASSILIGRPPYEQYFGPGTRLTVT.

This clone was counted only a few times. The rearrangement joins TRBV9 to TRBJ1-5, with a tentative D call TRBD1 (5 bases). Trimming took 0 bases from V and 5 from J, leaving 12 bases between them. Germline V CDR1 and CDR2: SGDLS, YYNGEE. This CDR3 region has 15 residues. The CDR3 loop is CASSVDWGEDQPQHF. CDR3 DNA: TGTGCCAGCAGCGTAGATTGGGGGGAGGATCAGCCCCAGCATTTT.

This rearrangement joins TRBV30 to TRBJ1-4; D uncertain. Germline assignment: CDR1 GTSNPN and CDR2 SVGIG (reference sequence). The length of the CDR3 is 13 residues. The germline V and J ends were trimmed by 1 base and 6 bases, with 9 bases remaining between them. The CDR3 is CAWSGAGHEKLFF. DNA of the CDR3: TGTGCCTGGAGTGGGGCGGGTCATGAAAAACTGTTTTTT.

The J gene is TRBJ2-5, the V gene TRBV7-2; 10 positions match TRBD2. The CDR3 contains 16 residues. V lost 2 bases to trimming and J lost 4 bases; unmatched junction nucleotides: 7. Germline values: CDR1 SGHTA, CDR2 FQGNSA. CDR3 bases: TGTGCCAGCAGCTTACCCGGGCGACTAGCGGGAGAGACCCAGTACTTC. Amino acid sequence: CASSLPGRLAGETQYF.

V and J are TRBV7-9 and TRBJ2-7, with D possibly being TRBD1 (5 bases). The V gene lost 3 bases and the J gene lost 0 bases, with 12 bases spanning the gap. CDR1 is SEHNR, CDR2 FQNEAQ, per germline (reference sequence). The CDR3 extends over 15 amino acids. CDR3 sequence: CASSFSQDNSYEQYF. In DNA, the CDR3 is TGTGCCAGCAGCTTTTCCCAGGACAACTCCTACGAGCAGTACTTC.

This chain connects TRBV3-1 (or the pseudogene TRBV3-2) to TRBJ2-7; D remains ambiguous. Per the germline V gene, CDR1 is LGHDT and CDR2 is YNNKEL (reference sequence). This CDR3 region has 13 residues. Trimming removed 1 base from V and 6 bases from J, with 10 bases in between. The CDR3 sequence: CASSQVPRVEQYF. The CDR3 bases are TGTGCCAGCAGCCAAGTACCTAGGGTCGAGCAGTACTTC.

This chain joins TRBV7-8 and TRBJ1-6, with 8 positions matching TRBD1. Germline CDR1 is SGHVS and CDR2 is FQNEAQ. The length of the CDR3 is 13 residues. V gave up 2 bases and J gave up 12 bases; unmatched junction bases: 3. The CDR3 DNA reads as TGTGCCAGCAGCTTAACAGGGGGAGGACCCCTCCACTTT. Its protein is CASSLTGGGPLHF. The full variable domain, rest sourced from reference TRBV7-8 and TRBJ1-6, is GAGVSQSPRYKVAKRGQDVALRCDPISGHVSLFWYQQALGQGPEFLTYFQNEAQLDKSGLPSDRFFAERPEGSVSTLKIQRTQQEDSAVYLCASSLTGGGPLHFGNGTRLTVT.

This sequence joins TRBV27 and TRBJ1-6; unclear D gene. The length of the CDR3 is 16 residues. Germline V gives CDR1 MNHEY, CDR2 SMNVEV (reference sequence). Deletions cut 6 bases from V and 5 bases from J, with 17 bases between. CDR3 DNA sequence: TGTGCCAGCAGCCCCGGGAGGCGAACGCATAATTCACCCCTCCACTTT. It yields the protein CASSPGRRTHNSPLHF.

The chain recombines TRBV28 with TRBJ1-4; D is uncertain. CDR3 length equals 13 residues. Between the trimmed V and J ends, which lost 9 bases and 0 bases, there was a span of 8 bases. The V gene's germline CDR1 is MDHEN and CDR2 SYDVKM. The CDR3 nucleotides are TGTGCCAGTCTGACATCAACTAATGAAAAACTGTTTTTT. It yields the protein CASLTSTNEKLFF.

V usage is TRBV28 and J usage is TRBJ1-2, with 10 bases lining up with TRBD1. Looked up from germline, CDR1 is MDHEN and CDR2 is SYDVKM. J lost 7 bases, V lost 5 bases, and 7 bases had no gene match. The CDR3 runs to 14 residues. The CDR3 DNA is TGTGCCAGCAGTCCAGACCGGGACAGGGGTGGCTACACCTTC. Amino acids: CASSPDRDRGGYTF.

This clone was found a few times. CDR3 loop: CASSSHTGYYTF. The DNA of the CDR3 is TGTGCCAGCAGTTCCCACACAGGATACTACACCTTC. The genes are TRBV27 and TRBJ1-2, with D tentatively TRBD1 (5 bases). CDR3 length: 12 amino acids. Trimming removed 4 bases at V and 10 bases at J, with 13 bases between. Germline lookup yields CDR1 MNHEY and CDR2 SMNVEV (reference sequence).

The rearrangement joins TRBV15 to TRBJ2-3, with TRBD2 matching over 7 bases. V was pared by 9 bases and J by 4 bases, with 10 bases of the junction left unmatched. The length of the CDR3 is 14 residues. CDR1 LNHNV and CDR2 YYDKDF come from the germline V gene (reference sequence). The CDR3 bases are TGTGCCACTAGCGGGTTGGGTCGGGCAGATACGCAGTATTTT. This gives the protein CATSGLGRADTQYF. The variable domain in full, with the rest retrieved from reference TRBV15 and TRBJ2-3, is DAMVIQNPRYQVTQFGKPVTLSCSQTLNHNVMYWYQQKSSQAPKLLFHYYDKDFNNEADTPDNFQSRRPNTSFCFLDIRSPGLGDTAMYLCATSGLGRADTQYFGPGTRLTVL.

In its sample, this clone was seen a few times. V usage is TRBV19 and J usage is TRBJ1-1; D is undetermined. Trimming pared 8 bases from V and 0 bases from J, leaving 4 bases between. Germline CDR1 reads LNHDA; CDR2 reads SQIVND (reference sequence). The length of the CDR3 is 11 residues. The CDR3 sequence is CASGLNTEAFF. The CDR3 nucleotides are TGTGCCAGTGGCCTGAACACTGAAGCTTTCTTT.

This CDR3 is CASTASVPYEQYF. CDR3 in DNA: TGCGCCAGCACAGCTAGCGTTCCTTACGAGCAGTACTTC. The chain uses TRBV10-2 and TRBJ2-7; D perhaps matches TRBD2 (6 bases). Per the germline V gene, CDR1 is WSHSY and CDR2 is SAAADI. V lost 7 bases, J lost 4 bases, and 14 bases lay in between. The CDR3 runs 13 residues.